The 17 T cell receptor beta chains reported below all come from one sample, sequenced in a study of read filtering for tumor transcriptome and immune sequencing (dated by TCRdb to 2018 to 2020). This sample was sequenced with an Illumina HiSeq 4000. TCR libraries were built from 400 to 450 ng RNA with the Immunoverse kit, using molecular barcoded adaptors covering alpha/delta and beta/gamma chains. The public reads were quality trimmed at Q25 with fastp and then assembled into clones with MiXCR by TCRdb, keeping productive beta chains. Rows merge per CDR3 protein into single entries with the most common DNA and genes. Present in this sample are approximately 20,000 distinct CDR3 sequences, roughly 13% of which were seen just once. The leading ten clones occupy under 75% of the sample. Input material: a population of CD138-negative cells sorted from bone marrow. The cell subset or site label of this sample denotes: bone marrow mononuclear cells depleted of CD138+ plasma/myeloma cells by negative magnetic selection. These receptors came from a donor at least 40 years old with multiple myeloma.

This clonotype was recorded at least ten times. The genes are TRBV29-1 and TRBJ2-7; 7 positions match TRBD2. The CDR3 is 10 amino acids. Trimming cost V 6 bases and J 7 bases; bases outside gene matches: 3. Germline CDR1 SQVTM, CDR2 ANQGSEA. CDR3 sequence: CSVREGEQYF. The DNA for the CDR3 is TGCAGCGTGAGGGAGGGGGAGCAGTACTTC.

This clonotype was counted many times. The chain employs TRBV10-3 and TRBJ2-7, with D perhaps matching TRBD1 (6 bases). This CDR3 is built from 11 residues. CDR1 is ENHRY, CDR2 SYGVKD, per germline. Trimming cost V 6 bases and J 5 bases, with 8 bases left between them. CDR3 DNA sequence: TGTGCCATCAGCTACAGGGACGAGCAGTACTTC. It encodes CAISYRDEQYF.

The CDR3: CASSLSGLAFSGANVLTF. The CDR3 DNA reads TGTGCCAGCAGTTTATCGGGACTAGCCTTCTCTGGGGCCAACGTCCTGACTTTC. The chain recombines TRBV12-3 or TRBV12-4 with TRBJ2-6; 9 bases align to TRBD2. V shed 2 bases and J 0 bases; nucleotides not matched to a gene: 5. CDR3 length: 18 amino acids.

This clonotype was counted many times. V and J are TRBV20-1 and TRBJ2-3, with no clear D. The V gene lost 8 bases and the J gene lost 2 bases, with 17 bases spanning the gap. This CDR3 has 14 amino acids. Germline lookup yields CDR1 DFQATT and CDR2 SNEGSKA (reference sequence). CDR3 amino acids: CSPRILTNTDTQYF. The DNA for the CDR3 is TGCAGTCCACGTATCCTTACGAACACAGATACGCAGTATTTT.

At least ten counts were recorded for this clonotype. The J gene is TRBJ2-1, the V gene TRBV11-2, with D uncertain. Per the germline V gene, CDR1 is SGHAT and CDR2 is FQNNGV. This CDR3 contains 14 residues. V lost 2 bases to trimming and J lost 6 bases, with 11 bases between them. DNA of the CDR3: TGTGCCAGCAGCTTATTCCCAGGAATCAATGAGCAGTTCTTC. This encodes CASSLFPGINEQFF.

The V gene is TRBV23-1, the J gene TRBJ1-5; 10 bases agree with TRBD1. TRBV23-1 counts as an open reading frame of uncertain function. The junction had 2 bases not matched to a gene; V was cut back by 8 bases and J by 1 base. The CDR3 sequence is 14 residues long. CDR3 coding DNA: TGCGCCAGCGGACAGGGGGAGAGCAATCAGCCCCAGCATTTT. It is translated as CASGQGESNQPQHF.

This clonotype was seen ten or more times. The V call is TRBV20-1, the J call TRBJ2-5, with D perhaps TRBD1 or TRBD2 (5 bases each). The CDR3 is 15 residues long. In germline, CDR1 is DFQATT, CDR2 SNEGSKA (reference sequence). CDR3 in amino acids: CGPQAGGRGKETQYF. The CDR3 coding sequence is TGCGGCCCCCAGGCGGGTGGAAGGGGAAAAGAGACCCAGTACTTC.

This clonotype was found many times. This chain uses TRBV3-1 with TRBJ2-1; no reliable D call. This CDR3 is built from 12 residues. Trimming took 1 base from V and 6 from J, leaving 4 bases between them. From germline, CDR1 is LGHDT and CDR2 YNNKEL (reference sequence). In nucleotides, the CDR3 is TGTGCCAGCAGCCAAGTCCCCAATGAGCAGTTCTTC. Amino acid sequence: CASSQVPNEQFF.

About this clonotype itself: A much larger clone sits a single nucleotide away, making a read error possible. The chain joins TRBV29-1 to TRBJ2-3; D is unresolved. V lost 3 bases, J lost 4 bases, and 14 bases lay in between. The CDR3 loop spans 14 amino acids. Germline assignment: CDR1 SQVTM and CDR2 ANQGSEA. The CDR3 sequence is CSVDGPSWADTQYF. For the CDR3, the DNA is TGCAGCGTTGACGGTCCCTCGTGGGCAGATACGCAGTATTTT.

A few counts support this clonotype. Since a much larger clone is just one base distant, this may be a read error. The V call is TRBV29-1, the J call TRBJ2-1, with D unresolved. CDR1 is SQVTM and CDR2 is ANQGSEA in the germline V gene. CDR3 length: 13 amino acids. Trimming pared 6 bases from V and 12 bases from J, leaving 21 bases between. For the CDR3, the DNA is TGCAGCGTAAGCCGGCACCCCTCGGATGGGCAGTTCTTC. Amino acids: CSVSRHPSDGQFF.

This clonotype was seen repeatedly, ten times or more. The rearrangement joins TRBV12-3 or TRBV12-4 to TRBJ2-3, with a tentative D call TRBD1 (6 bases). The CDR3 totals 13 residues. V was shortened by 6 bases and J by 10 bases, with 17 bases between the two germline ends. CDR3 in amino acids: CASSQQGGAPQYF. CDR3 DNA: TGTGCCAGCAGCCAACAGGGTGGTGCTCCGCAGTATTTT.

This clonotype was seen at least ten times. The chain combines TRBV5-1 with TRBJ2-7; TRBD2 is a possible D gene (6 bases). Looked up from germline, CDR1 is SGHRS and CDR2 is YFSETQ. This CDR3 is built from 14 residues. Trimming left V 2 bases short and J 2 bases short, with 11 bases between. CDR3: CASSFNGSPYEQYF. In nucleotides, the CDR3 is TGCGCCAGCAGCTTCAACGGGAGCCCCTACGAGCAGTACTTC. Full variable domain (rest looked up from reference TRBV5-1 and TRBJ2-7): KAGVTQTPRYLIKTRGQQVTLSCSPISGHRSVSWYQQTPGQGLQFLFEYFSETQRNKGNFPGRFSGRQFSNSRSEMNVSTLELGDSALYLCASSFNGSPYEQYFGPGTRLTVT.

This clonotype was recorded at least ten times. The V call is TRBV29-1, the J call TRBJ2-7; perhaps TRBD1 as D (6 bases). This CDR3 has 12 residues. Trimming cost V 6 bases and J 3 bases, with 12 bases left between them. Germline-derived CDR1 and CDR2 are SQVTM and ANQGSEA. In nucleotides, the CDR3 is TGCAGCGTCCGGGACACCAACTACGAGCAGTACTTC. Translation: CSVRDTNYEQYF.

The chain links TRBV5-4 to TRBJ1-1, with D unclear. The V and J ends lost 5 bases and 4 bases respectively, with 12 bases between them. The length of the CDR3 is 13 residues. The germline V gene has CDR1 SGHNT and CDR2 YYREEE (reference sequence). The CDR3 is CASRRVEVTEAFF. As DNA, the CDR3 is TGTGCCAGCAGACGGGTGGAGGTCACTGAAGCTTTCTTT.

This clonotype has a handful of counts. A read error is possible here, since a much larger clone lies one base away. The CDR3 nucleotides read TGCGACGTTGTGTCCAATGAGCAGTTCTTC. Translation: CDVVSNEQFF. The genes are TRBV29-1 and TRBJ2-1; D is uncertain. CDR3 length: 10 residues. Germline values: CDR1 SQVTM, CDR2 ANQGSEA.

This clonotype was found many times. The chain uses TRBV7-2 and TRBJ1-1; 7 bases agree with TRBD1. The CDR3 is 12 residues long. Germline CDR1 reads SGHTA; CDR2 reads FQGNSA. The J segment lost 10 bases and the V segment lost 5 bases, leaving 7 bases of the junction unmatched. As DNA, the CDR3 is TGTGCCAGCAGCGCAAGGGGGCTCAGAGCTTTCTTT. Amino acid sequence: CASSARGLRAFF.

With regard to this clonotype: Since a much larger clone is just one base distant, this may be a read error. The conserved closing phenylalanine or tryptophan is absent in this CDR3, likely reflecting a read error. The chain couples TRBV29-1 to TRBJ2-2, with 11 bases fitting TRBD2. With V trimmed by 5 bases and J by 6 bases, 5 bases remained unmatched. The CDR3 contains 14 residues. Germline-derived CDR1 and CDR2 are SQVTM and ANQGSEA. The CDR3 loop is CSVRSTSGAGELFS. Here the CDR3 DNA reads TGCAGCGTTCGGTCGACTAGCGGGGCCGGGGAGCTGTTTTCT.